This TCR beta chain was sequenced for a study of CD8+ T cells in alopecia areata. RNA was isolated and reverse transcribed to cDNA, the sequencing template. Generated by immunoSEQ multiplex PCR, the TCRdb table keeps only in-frame clones and is missing some. The data hold approximately 210,000 clones, with approximately 40% observed a single time. As to treatment: oral pan-JAK inhibitor, 5-10 mg twice daily. The CDR3 runs 12 residues. CDR1 is MNHNY and CDR2 is SVGAGI in the germline V gene (reference sequence). V shed 10 bases, J shed 12 bases, and the junction held 12 bases outside the gene matches. This specimen was CD4+ T cells sorted from blood, taken around week 37, from a patient treated with tofacitinib. The clonotype comes from a human donor with alopecia areata. The chain carries TRBV6-6 and TRBJ2-1, with 7 bases matching TRBD2. In nucleotides, the CDR3 is TGTGCCACGGACATTTTAGCGGGTAGGCAGTTCTTC. Encoded protein: CATDILAGRQFF.